The rows below give T cell receptor beta chains drawn from one sample of a study of early T cells in non-severe SARS-CoV-2 infection. TCRdb independently ran MiXCR on the 5' RACE reads; one entry per CDR3 protein. The sample contains around 60,000 distinct CDR3 sequences, 20% of which appear only once. The material was whole blood, obtained at baseline. All receptors come from an adult who was a healthcare worker with PCR-confirmed SARS-CoV-2 infection or an uninfected control (not recorded which). Both conserved end residues are part of each CDR3. D genes are given only for firm matches. Size is omitted from some rows. Given values are once, few, many or a class for expanded clones.

d_gene	v_gene	abundance	len	j_gene	CDR3aa	CDR3nt
NA	TRBV7-9	many	18	TRBJ2-5	CASTHPSGDVTYPETQYF	TGTGCCAGCACCCACCCGTCGGGGGATGTCACTTATCCGGAGACCCAGTACTTC
NA	TRBV12-5	NA	13	TRBJ1-3	CASQQGVENTIYF	TGTGCTAGCCAACAGGGTGTGGAAAACACCATATATTTT
NA	TRBV30	NA	14	TRBJ1-1	CAWSVSPMGTEAFF	TGTGCCTGGAGTGTGAGCCCCATGGGCACTGAAGCTTTCTTT
TRBD1	TRBV6-2/TRBV6-3	NA	12	TRBJ1-2	CASSQGASGYTF	TGTGCCAGCAGCCAGGGGGCTTCTGGCTACACCTTC
NA	TRBV12-3/TRBV12-4	NA	13	TRBJ2-5	CASSSGLQETQYF	TGTGCCAGCAGTTCGGGACTCCAAGAGACCCAGTACTTC
NA	TRBV20-1	NA	13	TRBJ1-1	CSAVDRTNTEAFF	TGCAGTGCTGTAGACAGAACAAACACTGAAGCTTTCTTT
NA	TRBV3-1	few	14	TRBJ1-1	CASSQAAANTEAFF	TGTGCCAGCAGCCAAGCAGCGGCGAACACTGAAGCTTTCTTT
TRBD1	TRBV7-2	NA	14	TRBJ1-2	CASSFRDRGYGYTF	TGTGCCAGCAGCTTCCGGGACAGGGGTTATGGCTACACCTTC
NA	TRBV20-1	NA	14	TRBJ2-1	CSAREVSPRNEQFF	TGCAGTGCTAGAGAGGTCTCTCCGAGAAATGAGCAGTTCTTC
NA	TRBV7-9	few	11	TRBJ1-1	CASSRGAEAFF	TGTGCCAGCAGCCGCGGCGCTGAAGCTTTCTTT
TRBD1	TRBV12-3/TRBV12-4	many	13	TRBJ1-2	CASSLRDSKGYTF	TGTGCCAGCAGTTTGAGGGACAGTAAAGGCTACACCTTC
TRBD1	TRBV9	NA	14	TRBJ2-7	CASSVSDRGYEQYF	TGTGCCAGCAGCGTTTCGGACAGGGGGTACGAGCAGTACTTC
NA	TRBV7-9	few	15	TRBJ1-2	CASSLVVGPSAEYTF	TGTGCCAGCAGCTTAGTCGTTGGACCCAGCGCGGAATACACCTTC
TRBD1	TRBV18	NA	16	TRBJ2-5	CASSPLDRGGKETQYF	TGTGCCAGCTCACCACTGGACAGGGGCGGAAAGGAGACCCAGTACTTC
NA	TRBV7-8	NA	15	TRBJ1-1	CASSSWAGMNTEAFF	TGTGCCAGCTCCTCCTGGGCGGGTATGAACACTGAAGCTTTCTTT
NA	TRBV24-1	NA	12	TRBJ2-3	CATRDEVDTQYF	TGTGCCACCAGGGACGAGGTGGATACGCAGTATTTT
TRBD1	TRBV20-1	few	12	TRBJ2-7	CSALRGPDEQYF	TGCAGTGCTCTTAGGGGGCCCGACGAGCAGTACTTC
TRBD1	TRBV10-2	many	14	TRBJ1-2	CASSGLDRSGGYTF	TGCGCCAGCAGTGGATTGGACAGGAGCGGTGGCTACACCTTC
NA	TRBV7-9	NA	11	TRBJ2-7	CASSSNYEQYF	TGTGCCAGCAGCTCAAATTACGAGCAGTACTTC
NA	TRBV10-2	NA	14	TRBJ1-1	CASSDLTRRTEAFF	TGCGCCAGCAGTGATCTCACGCGGAGGACTGAAGCTTTCTTT
TRBD2	TRBV19	few	13	TRBJ2-7	CASSIGGGYEQYF	TGTGCCAGTAGTATCGGGGGAGGGTACGAGCAGTACTTC
NA	TRBV3-1	few	14	TRBJ2-1	CASSRGDFFDEQFF	TGTGCCAGCAGCCGCGGGGACTTCTTCGATGAGCAGTTCTTC
TRBD2	TRBV18	NA	18	TRBJ2-5	CASSPGEGWTSEQETQYF	TGTGCCAGCTCACCAGGAGAGGGTTGGACTAGCGAGCAAGAGACCCAGTACTTC
NA	TRBV18	many	14	TRBJ2-7	CASSPPNRAYEQYF	TGTGCCAGCTCACCACCTAACAGGGCCTACGAGCAGTACTTC
NA	TRBV19	NA	14	TRBJ1-1	CASSTGTMNTEAFF	TGTGCCAGTAGTACCGGGACAATGAACACTGAAGCTTTCTTT
NA	TRBV20-1	NA	13	TRBJ1-5	CSATEQGGQPQHF	TGCAGTGCTACGGAACAGGGCGGGCAGCCCCAGCATTTT
NA	TRBV5-5	many	14	TRBJ1-1	CASSLGELSTEAFF	TGTGCCAGCAGCTTGGGCGAACTGAGCACTGAAGCTTTCTTT